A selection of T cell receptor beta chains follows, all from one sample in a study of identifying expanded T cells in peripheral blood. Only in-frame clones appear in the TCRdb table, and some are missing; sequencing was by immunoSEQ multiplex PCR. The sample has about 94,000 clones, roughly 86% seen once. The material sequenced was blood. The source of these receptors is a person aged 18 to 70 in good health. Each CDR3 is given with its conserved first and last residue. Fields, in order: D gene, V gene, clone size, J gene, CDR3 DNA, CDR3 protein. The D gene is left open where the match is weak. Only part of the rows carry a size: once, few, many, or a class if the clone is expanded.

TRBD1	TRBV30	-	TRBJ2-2	TGTGCCTGGAGTAGACAGGGGGCCGGGGAGCTGTTTTTT	CAWSRQGAGELFF
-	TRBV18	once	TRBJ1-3	TGTGCCAGCTCACCACCTGGTCGGAGGGCGGGAAACACCATATATTTT	CASSPPGRRAGNTIYF
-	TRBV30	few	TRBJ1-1	TGTGCCTGGGGGCGTGGGGAAATCTTTAGTGAAGCTTTCTTT	CAWGRGEIFSEAFF
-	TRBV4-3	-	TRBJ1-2	TGCGCCAGCAGCCAAGAAACCCCCAGGGCCTCCTATGGCTACACCTTC	CASSQETPRASYGYTF
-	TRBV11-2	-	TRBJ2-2	TGTGCCAGCAGCTTAGGCAGGCGAGACACCGGGGAGCTGTTTTTT	CASSLGRRDTGELFF
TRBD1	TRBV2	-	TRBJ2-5	TGTGCCAGCAGCCTCCGGGACAGCGGCGAGACCCAGTACTTC	CASSLRDSGETQYF
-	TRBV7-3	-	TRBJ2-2	TGTGCCAGCAGTCCACTAGGGAACACCGGGGAGCTGTTTTTT	CASSPLGNTGELFF
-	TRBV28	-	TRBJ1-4	TGTGCCAGCAGTTCGAATGAAAAACTGTTTTTT	CASSSNEKLFF
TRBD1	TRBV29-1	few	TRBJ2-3	TGCAGCGCCTGGACAGGGAGAAGGATGGATACGCAGTATTTT	CSAWTGRRMDTQYF
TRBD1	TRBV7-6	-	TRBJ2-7	TGTGCCAGCAGCTACCGCCGGGACAGGGCCAACGAGCAGTACTTC	CASSYRRDRANEQYF
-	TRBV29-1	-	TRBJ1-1	TGCAGCGTTGAATTCGACAGGACTACTGAAGCTTTCTTT	CSVEFDRTTEAFF
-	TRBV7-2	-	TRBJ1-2	TGTGCCAGCAGCTTCCCTGGGGGGACCAAGGGCTACACCTTC	CASSFPGGTKGYTF
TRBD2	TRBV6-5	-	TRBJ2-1	TGTGCCAGCAACCCGGGACTAGCGTTCAATGAGCAGTTCTTC	CASNPGLAFNEQFF
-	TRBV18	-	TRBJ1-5	TGTGCCAGCTCTCCCGGGACCACGGGCAATCAGCCCCAGCATTTT	CASSPGTTGNQPQHF
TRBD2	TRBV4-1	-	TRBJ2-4	TGCGCCAGCAGCCTAGCAACGACTAGCGGATATCTAGCCAAAAACATTCAGTACTTC	CASSLATTSGYLAKNIQYF
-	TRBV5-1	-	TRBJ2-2	TGCGCCAGCAGCTTGGGGCTAGAGGGCACCGGGGAGCTGTTTTTT	CASSLGLEGTGELFF
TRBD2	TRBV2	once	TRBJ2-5	TGTGCCAGCGGGGAGCGGGAGAGCCAAGAGACCCAGTACTTC	CASGERESQETQYF
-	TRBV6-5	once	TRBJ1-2	TGTGCCAGCAGTTATCAGGGATCAAGATATGGCTACACCTTC	CASSYQGSRYGYTF
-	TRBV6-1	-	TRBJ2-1	TGTGCCAGCAGTAGTGTCGCCGTGGGCAATGAGCAGTTCTTC	CASSSVAVGNEQFF
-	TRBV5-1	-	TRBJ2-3	TGCGCCAGCAATTTTCGGGGGTACGCAGATACGCAGTATTTT	CASNFRGYADTQYF
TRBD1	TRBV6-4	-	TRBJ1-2	TGTGCCAGCAGTGACCCGGGACAGGCGACCTATGGCTACACCTTC	CASSDPGQATYGYTF
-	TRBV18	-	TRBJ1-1	TGTGCCAGTCGTGGGGGGGGCACTGAAGCTTTCTTT	CASRGGGTEAFF
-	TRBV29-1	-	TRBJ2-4	TGCAGCGTACACACTCCGAAGGGTTCCAAAAACATTCAGTACTTC	CSVHTPKGSKNIQYF
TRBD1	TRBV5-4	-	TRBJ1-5	TGTGCCAGCAGACCGACAGGGGAGATGAAGTTGAATCAGCCCCAGCATTTT	CASRPTGEMKLNQPQHF
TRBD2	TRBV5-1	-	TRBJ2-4	TGCGCCAGCAGCTGGGGGACTAGCGGGAGGGCCGAAGCCAAAAACATTCAGTACTTC	CASSWGTSGRAEAKNIQYF
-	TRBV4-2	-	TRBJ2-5	TGTGCCAGCAGTCAAACAGGGATGGGAGAGACCCAGTACTTC	CASSQTGMGETQYF
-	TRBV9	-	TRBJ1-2	TGTGCCAGCAGCGTAGGGTCCCATGCAGTAGGCTATGGCTACACCTTC	CASSVGSHAVGYGYTF
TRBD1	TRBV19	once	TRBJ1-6	TGTGCCAGTAGTACCGGGACAGGGAATTCACCCCTCCACTTT	CASSTGTGNSPLHF
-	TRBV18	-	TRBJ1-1	TGTGCCAGCTCGGGACGGAAGAACACTGAAGCTTTCTTT	CASSGRKNTEAFF
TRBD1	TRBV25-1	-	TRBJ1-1	TGTGCCAGCAGTGACGGACAGGGGGCCACTGAAGCTTTCTTT	CASSDGQGATEAFF
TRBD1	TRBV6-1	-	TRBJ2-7	TGTGCCAGCAGCTGGGACAGCGAAGCCTACGAGCAGTACTTC	CASSWDSEAYEQYF
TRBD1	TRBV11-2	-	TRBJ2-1	TGTGCCAGCAGCACGACAGGGGTTGGCAACAATGAGCAGTTCTTC	CASSTTGVGNNEQFF
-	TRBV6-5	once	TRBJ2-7	TGTGCCAGCAGTTATGCAGGGCACTACGAGCAGTACTTC	CASSYAGHYEQYF
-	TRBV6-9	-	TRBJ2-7	TGTGCCAGACTTGGGGGGTGTCTCAACCGGGAACGCTACGAGCAGTACTTC	CARLGGCLNRERYEQYF
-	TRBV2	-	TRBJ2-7	TGTGCCAGCAGTGAAGGGCAGGACCTCGAGCAGTACTTC	CASSEGQDLEQYF
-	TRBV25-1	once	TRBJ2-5	TGTGCCTCAGGTCGACTTCAAGAGACCCAGTACTTC	CASGRLQETQYF
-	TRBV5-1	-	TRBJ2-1	TGCGCCAGCAGAGGGGGACCGACTAGCCCGGGGGATGAGCAGTTCTTC	CASRGGPTSPGDEQFF
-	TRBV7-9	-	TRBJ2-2	TGTGCCAGCAGCTCCCTCCGAGACGGGGGAGTAGCCGGGGAGCTGTTTTTT	CASSSLRDGGVAGELFF
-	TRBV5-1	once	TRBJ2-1	TGCGCCAGCAGCTTGGCCAGCGGAGACAATGAGCAGTTCTTC	CASSLASGDNEQFF
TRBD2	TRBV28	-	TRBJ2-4	TGTGCCAGCAGTTTTAGCGGGAGCTGGGCCAAAAACATTCAGTACTTC	CASSFSGSWAKNIQYF
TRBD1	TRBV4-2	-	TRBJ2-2	TGTGCCAGCAGCGGACAGGCGATAAACACCGGGGAGCTGTTTTTT	CASSGQAINTGELFF
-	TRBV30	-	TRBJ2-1	TGTGCCTGGAGTAGGAACAGGCGGCACAATGAGCAGTTCTTC	CAWSRNRRHNEQFF
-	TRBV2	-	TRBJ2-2	TGTGCCAGCAGTGAACAAGGGACCGGGGAGCTGTTTTTT	CASSEQGTGELFF
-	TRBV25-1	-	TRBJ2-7	TGTGCCAGCAGTGAATCCCCAGGCAGGGAAGGCGAGCAGTACTTC	CASSESPGREGEQYF
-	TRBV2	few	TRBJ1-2	TGTGCCAGCAGTGCCCGGGAGGGCTACACCTTC	CASSAREGYTF
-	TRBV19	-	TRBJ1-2	TGTGCCAGTAGTCAGCGATCTTATGGCTACACCTTC	CASSQRSYGYTF
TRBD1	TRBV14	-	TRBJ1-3	TGTGCCAGCAGCCCTAATCGACAGGGGCCCCTCGTCGTGGGAAACACCATATATTTT	CASSPNRQGPLVVGNTIYF
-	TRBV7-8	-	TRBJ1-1	TGTGCCAGCAGCTTAGTTGGTACAGCCAACACTGAAGCTTTCTTT	CASSLVGTANTEAFF
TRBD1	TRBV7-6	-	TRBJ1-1	TGTGCCAGCAGCGAGGGGGCATCTAACAGTGAAGCTTTCTTT	CASSEGASNSEAFF
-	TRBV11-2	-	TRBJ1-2	TGTGCCAGCAGCTCCCTCCAGGGTTTTGGCTATGGCTACACCTTC	CASSSLQGFGYGYTF
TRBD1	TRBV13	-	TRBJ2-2	TGTGCCAGCAGCCCCCCGACAGGGGGCGACACCGGGGAGCTGTTTTTT	CASSPPTGGDTGELFF